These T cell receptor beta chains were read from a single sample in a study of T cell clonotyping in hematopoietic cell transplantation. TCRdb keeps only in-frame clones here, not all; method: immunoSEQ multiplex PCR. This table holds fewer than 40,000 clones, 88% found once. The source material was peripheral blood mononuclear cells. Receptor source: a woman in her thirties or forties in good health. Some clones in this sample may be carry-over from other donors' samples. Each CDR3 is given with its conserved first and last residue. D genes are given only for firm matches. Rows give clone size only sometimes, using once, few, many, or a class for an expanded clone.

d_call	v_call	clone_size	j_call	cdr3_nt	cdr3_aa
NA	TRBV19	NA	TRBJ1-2	TGTGCCAGTAGTATAAGGGGGACTCATGGCTACACCTTC	CASSIRGTHGYTF
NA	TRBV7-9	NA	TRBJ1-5	TGTGCCAGCAGCTTGGCGGGCGATCAGCCCCAGCATTTT	CASSLAGDQPQHF
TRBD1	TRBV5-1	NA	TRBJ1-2	TGCGCCAGCAGGTTCGGACAGGCCTATGGCTACACCTTC	CASRFGQAYGYTF
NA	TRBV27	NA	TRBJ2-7	TGTGCCAGCAGCCAAACGGGCGAGCAGTACTTC	CASSQTGEQYF
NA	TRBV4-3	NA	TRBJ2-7	TGCGCCAGCAGCCAAGTAGTGGCTAGTCCGAGCGAGCAGTACTTC	CASSQVVASPSEQYF
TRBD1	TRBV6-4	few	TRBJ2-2	TGTGCCAGCCGACAGGGGGAAGCCGGGGAGCTGTTTTTT	CASRQGEAGELFF
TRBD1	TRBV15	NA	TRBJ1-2	TGTGCCACCAGCTTAAATTCTGGGACAGGGAACTATGGCTACACCTTC	CATSLNSGTGNYGYTF
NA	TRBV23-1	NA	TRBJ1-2	TGCGCCAGCAGGGAGTCGCGAAACTATGGCTACACCTTC	CASRESRNYGYTF
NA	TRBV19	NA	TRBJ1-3	TGTGCCAGTAGTATCCGGCGCTCTGGAAACACCATATATTTT	CASSIRRSGNTIYF
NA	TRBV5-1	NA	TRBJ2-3	TGCGCCAGCAGCTTGGGACCGGAACGGTATTTT	CASSLGPERYF
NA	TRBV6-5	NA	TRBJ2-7	TGTGCCAGCAGTTACCTTTCGACAGGACAATACGAGCAGTACTTC	CASSYLSTGQYEQYF
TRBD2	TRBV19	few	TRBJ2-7	TGTGCCAGTAGTAAGACTAGCGGGAGTTTCCACGAGCAGTACTTC	CASSKTSGSFHEQYF
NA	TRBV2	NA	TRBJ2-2	TGTGCCAGCAGTGAAGCTAGCGGTTGGACCGGGGAGCTGTTTTTT	CASSEASGWTGELFF
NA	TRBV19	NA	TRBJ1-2	TGTGCCAGTAGTATAGATCGGCCCCCAACGTCTGGCTACACCTTC	CASSIDRPPTSGYTF
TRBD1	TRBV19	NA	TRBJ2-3	TGTGCCAGTAGTACTCGGGACAGGGGGAGTGCCGCAGATACGCAGTATTTT	CASSTRDRGSAADTQYF
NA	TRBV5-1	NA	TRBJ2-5	TGCGCCAGCAGCTGGTTACTCGAGGTTAACCTCGAGACCCAGTACTTC	CASSWLLEVNLETQYF
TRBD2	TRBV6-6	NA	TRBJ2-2	TGTGCCAGCAGTTACGGGGCGGGAGCCGGCGGGGAGCTGTTTTTT	CASSYGAGAGGELFF
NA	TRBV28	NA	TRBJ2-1	TGTGCCAGCAGTCGTAGGGAGCCCCAAATCTTC	CASSRREPQIF
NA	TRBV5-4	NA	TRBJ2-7	TGTGCCAGCAGCTCGACAGAGACTTACGAGCAGTACTTC	CASSSTETYEQYF
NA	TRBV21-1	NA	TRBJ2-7	TGTGCCAGCAGCATCTTCAGGTGCTACGAGCAGTACTTC	CASSIFRCYEQYF
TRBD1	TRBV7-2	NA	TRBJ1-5	TGTGCCAGCAGCTCCCCGGACAGGTCTCAGCCCCAGCATTTT	CASSSPDRSQPQHF
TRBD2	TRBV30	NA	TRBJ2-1	TGTGCCTTCGACGCGGGAGACTCCTACAATGAGCAGTTCTTC	CAFDAGDSYNEQFF
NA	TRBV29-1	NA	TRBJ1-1	TGCAGCGTTGCTCTGGGGGGGAACACTGAAGCTTTCTTT	CSVALGGNTEAFF
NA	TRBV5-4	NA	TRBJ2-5	TGTGCCAGCAGCTTGGCCGTCCAAACAGCACAAGAGACCCAGTACTTC	CASSLAVQTAQETQYF
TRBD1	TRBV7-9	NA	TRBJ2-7	TGTGCCAGCAGGGGACAGGGAAACTACGAGCAGTACTTC	CASRGQGNYEQYF
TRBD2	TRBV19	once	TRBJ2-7	TGTGCCAGTACTCTCCTAGCGGGAGTTCTTCGCTACGAGCAGTACTTC	CASTLLAGVLRYEQYF
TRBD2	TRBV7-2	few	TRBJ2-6	TGTGCCAGCAGCTCACTCACTAGCGGGCTGGCTGGGGCCAACGTCCTGACTTTC	CASSSLTSGLAGANVLTF
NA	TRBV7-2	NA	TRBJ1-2	TGTGCCAGCAGCTGGCTAACGGACACGGGGTATGGCTACACCTTC	CASSWLTDTGYGYTF
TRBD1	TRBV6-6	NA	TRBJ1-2	TGTGCCAGCAGTTACTCGGGACAGGGCGGGTATGGCTACACCTTC	CASSYSGQGGYGYTF
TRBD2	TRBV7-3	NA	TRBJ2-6	TGTGCCAGCAGCTCCCGGGTAGCGGGAGCTGGGGCCAACGTCCTGACTTTC	CASSSRVAGAGANVLTF
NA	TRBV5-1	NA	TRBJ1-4	TGCGCCAGCAGCCCCCGGGAGGCAAATGAAAAACTGTTTTTT	CASSPREANEKLFF
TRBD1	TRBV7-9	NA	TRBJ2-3	TGTGCCAGCAGGTCTCACCGGGACAGGGAGGCAGATACGCAGTATTTT	CASRSHRDREADTQYF
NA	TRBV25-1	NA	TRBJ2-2	TGTGCCAGCAGTGAAAGGAGCACACCGAACACCGGGGAGCTGTTTTTT	CASSERSTPNTGELFF
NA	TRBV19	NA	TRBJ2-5	TGTGCCAGTAGTCACGTTGGGGCGGAGGCCCAGTGGGGAGAGACCCAGTACTTC	CASSHVGAEAQWGETQYF
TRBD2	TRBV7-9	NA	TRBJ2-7	TGTGCCAGCAGCCCGGGGGGACTAGCGCTCTCCTACGAGCAGTACTTC	CASSPGGLALSYEQYF
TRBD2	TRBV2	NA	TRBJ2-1	TGTGCCAGCAGTGATGGACTAGCGAATGAGCAGTTCTTC	CASSDGLANEQFF
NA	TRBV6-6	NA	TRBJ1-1	TGTGCCAGCAGCGAGGGTGTGAACACTGAAGCTTTCTTT	CASSEGVNTEAFF
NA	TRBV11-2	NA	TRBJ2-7	TGTGCCAGCAGCTATAATCAGATCTGGGAGCAGTACTTC	CASSYNQIWEQYF
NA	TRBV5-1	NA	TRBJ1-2	TGCGCCAGCAGCCCGGGGACCAACTATGGCTACACCTTC	CASSPGTNYGYTF
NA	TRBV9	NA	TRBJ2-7	TGTGCCAGCAGCGTAGGCGCAGGGCGCTCCTACGAGCAGTACTTC	CASSVGAGRSYEQYF
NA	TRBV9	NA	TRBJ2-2	TGTGCCAGCAGCGGCCGGACAGATGACAACACCGGGGAGCTGTTTTTT	CASSGRTDDNTGELFF
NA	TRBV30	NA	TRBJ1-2	TGTGCCTGTAGTGTGCCCGGACAGTTCTATGGCTACACCTTC	CACSVPGQFYGYTF
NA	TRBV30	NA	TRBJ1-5	TGTGCCTGGACTGGGGATAGCAATCAGCCCCAGCATTTT	CAWTGDSNQPQHF
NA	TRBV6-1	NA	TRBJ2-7	TGTGCCAGCAGTGAACAAGGGGACGAGCAGTACTTC	CASSEQGDEQYF
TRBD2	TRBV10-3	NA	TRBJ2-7	TGTGCCATCAGTGAACTGACTAGCGACGAGCAGTACTTC	CAISELTSDEQYF
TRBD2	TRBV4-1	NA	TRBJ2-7	TGCGCCAGCAGCCAAGATGGTGCGGGAGGGGGGTACGAGCAGTACTTC	CASSQDGAGGGYEQYF
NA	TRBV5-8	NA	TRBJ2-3	TGTGCCAGCAGGCTTGGGGGCACAGATACGCAGTATTTT	CASRLGGTDTQYF
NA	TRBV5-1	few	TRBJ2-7	TGCGCCAGCAGCTGGGCCCTCGGACAGTCCTCCTACGAGCAGTACTTC	CASSWALGQSSYEQYF
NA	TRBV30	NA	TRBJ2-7	TGTGCCTGGAGAAGAGGGGGGGGCCGGGACGAGCAGTACTTC	CAWRRGGGRDEQYF
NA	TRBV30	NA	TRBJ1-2	TGTGCCTGGAGTCCGAATTACTATGGCTACACCTTC	CAWSPNYYGYTF
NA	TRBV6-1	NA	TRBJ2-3	TGTGCCAGCAGTGAAGAACGAGGACAGAAGGGGGCAGATACGCAGTATTTT	CASSEERGQKGADTQYF
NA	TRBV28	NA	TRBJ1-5	TGTGCCAGCAGTTTCCCCCGGGACCCGCGCGCGCGCGCTAGCAATCAGCCCCAGCATTTT	CASSFPRDPRARASNQPQHF
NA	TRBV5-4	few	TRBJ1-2	TGTGCCAGCAGCCTCCACGGAACGGGTGGCTACACCTTC	CASSLHGTGGYTF
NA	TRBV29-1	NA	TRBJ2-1	TGCAGCGTTGAGGTAGCGAATGAGCAGTTCTTC	CSVEVANEQFF